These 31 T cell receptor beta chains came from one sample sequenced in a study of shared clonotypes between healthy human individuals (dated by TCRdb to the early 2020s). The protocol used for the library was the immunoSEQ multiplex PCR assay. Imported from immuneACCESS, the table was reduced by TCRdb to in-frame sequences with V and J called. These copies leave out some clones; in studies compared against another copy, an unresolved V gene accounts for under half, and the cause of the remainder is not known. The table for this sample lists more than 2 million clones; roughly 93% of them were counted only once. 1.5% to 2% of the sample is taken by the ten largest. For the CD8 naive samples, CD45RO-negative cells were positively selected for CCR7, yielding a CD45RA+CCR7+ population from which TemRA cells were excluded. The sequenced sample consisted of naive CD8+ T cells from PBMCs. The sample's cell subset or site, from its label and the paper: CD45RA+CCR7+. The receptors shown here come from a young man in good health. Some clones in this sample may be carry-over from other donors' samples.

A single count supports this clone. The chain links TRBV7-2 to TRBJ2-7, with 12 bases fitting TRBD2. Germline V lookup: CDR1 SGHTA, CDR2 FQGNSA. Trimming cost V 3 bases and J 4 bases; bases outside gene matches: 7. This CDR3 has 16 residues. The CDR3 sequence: CASSFLAGGPLYEQYF. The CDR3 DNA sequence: TGTGCCAGCAGCTTCCTAGCGGGAGGGCCCCTTTACGAGCAGTACTTC.

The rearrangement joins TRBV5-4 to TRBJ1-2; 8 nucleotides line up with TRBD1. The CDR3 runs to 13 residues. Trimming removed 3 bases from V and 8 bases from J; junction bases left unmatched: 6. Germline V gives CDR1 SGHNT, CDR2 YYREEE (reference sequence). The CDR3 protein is CASSSTGAVGYTF. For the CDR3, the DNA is TGTGCCAGCAGCTCGACAGGGGCAGTAGGCTACACCTTC. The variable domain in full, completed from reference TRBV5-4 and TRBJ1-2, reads ETGVTQSPTHLIKTRGQQVTLRCSSQSGHNTVSWYQQALGQGPQFIFQYYREEENGRGNFPPRFSGLQFPNYSSELNVNALELDDSALYLCASSSTGAVGYTFGSGTRLTVV.

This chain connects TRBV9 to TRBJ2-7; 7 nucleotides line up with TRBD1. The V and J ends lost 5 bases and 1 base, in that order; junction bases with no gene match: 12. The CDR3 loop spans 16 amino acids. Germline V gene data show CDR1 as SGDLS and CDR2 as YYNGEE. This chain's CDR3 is CASSYSPGQPSYEQYF. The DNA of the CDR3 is TGTGCCAGCAGTTATTCCCCGGGACAGCCTTCCTACGAGCAGTACTTC.

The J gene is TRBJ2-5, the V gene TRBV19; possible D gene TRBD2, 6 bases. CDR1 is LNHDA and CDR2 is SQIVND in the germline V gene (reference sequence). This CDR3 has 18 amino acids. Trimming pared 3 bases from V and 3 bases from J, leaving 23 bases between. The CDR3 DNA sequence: TGTGCCAGTAGTATGCTGGCCCATAGCGGTCCACACGAAGAGACCCAGTACTTC. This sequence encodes CASSMLAHSGPHEETQYF. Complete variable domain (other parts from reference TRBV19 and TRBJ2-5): DGGITQSPKYLFRKEGQNVTLSCEQNLNHDAMYWYRQDPGQGLRLIYYSQIVNDFQKGDIAEGYSVSREKKESFPLTVTSAQKNPTAFYLCASSMLAHSGPHEETQYFGPGTRLLVL.

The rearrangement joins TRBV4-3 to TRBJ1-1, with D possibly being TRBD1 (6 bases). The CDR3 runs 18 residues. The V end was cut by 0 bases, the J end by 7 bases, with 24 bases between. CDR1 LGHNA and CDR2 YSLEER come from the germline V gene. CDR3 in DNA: TGCGCCAGCAGCCAAGAACTAGTCGGGGGCGCAAGGTTCGGTGAAGCTTTCTTT. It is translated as CASSQELVGGARFGEAFF.

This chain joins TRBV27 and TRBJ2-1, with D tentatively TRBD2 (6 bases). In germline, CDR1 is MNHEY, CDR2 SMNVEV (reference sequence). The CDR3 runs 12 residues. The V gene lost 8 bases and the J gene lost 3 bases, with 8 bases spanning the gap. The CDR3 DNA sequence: TGTGCCAGCCGGGGGAACTACAATGAGCAGTTCTTC. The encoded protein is CASRGNYNEQFF.

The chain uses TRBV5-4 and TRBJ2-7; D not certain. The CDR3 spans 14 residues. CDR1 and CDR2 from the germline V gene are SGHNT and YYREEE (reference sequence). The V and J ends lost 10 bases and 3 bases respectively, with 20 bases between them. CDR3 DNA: TGTGCCCCCTGGGATCTTCTTAGAGGCTACGAGCAGTACTTC. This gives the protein CAPWDLLRGYEQYF.

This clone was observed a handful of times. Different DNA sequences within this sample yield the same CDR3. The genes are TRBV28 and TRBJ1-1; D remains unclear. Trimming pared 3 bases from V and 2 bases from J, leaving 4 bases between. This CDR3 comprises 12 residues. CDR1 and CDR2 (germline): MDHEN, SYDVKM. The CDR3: CASSFVNTEAFF. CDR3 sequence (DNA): TGTGCCAGCAGTTTCGTTAACACTGAAGCTTTCTTT.

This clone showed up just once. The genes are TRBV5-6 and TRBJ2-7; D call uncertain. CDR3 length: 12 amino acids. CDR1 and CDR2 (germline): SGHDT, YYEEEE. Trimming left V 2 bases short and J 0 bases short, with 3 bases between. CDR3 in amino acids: CASSFNSYEQYF. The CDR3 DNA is TGTGCCAGCAGCTTCAACTCCTACGAGCAGTACTTC.

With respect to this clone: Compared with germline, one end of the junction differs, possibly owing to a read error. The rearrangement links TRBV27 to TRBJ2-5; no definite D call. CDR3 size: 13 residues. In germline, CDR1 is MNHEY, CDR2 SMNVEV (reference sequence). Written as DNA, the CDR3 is TGTGCCAGCAGTCCCTTGGTCCAAAAGACCCAGTACTTC. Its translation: CASSPLVQKTQYF.

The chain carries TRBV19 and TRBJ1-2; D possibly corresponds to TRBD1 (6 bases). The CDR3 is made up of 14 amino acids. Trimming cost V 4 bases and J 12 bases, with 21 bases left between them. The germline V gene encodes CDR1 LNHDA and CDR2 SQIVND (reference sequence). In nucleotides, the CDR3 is TGTGCCAGTAGTAACGGGGGAAACAGGGCCGTAGACACCTTC. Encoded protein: CASSNGGNRAVDTF.

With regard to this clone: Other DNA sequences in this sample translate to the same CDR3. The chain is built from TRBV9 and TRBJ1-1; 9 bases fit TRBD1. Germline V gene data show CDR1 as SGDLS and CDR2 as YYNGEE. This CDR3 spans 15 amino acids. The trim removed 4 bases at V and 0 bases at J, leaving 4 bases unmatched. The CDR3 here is CASSPRTGVNTEAFF. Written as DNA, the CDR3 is TGTGCCAGCAGCCCAAGGACAGGGGTGAACACTGAAGCTTTCTTT.

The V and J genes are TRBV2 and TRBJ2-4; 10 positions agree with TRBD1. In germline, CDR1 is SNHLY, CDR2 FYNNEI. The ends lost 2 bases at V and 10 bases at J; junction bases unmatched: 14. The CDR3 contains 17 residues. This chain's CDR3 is CASSEPRGDRGLLIQYF. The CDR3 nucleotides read TGTGCCAGCAGTGAACCCAGAGGGGACAGGGGCCTACTGATTCAGTACTTC.

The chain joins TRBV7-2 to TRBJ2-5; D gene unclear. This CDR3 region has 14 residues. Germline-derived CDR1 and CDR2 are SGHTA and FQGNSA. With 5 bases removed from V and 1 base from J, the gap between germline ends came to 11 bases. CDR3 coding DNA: TGTGCCAGCAGCGCCCGATCAACCCAAGAGACCCAGTACTTC. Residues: CASSARSTQETQYF. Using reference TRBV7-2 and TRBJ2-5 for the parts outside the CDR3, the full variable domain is GAGVSQSPSNKVTEKGKDVELRCDPISGHTALYWYRQSLGQGLEFLIYFQGNSAPDKSGLPSDRFSAERTGGSVSTLTIQRTQQEDSAVYLCASSARSTQETQYFGPGTRLLVL.

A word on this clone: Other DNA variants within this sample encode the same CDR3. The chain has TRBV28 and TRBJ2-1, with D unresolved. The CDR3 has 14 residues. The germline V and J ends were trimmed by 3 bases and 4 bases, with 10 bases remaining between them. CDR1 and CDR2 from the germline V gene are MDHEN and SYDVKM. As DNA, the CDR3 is TGTGCCAGCAGTTTTGGCGCCAGATACAATGAGCAGTTCTTC. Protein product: CASSFGARYNEQFF.

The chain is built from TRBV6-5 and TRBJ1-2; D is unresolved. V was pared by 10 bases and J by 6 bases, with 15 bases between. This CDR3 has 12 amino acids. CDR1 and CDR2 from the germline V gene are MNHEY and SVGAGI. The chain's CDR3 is CATRIGRHGYTF. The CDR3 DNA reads TGTGCCACCAGGATTGGCCGCCATGGCTACACCTTC.

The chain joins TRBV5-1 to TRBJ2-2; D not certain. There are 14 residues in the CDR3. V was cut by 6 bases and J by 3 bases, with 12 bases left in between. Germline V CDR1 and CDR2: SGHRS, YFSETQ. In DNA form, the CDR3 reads TGCGCCAGCACACCACCCACTCACACCGGGGAGCTGTTTTTT. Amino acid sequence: CASTPPTHTGELFF.

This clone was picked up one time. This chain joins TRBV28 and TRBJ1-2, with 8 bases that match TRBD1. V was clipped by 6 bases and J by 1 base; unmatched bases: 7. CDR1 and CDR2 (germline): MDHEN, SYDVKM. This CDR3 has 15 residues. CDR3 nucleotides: TGTGCCAGCAGCCCCCGGACAGGGTATAACTATGGCTACACCTTC. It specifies CASSPRTGYNYGYTF.

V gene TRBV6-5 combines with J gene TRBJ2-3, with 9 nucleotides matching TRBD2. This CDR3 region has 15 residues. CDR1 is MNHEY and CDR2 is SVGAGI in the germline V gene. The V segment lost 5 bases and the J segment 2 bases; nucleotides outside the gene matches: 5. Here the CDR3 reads CASSPGLAYTDTQYF. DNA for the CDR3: TGTGCCAGCAGTCCGGGACTAGCATACACAGATACGCAGTATTTT.

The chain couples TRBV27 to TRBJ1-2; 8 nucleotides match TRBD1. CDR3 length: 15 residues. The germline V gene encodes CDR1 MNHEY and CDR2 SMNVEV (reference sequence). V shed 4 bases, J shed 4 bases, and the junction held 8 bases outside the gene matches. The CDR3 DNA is TGTGCCAGCAGTTCTCGGACAGGGCTATCCTATGGCTACACCTTC. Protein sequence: CASSSRTGLSYGYTF.

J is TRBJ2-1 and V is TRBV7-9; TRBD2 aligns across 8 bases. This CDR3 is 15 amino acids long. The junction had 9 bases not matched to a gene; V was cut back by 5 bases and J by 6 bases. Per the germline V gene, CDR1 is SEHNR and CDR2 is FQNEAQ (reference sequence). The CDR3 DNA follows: TGTGCCAGCAGCAGTTCTTTAGCGGGAACCAATGAGCAGTTCTTC. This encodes CASSSSLAGTNEQFF.

Written as DNA, the CDR3 is TGTGCCAGCTCACCACGCAGGACAGGGAGGCGGGAGGATATGTATGAGCAGTTCTTC. Amino acids: CASSPRRTGRREDMYEQFF. This rearrangement joins TRBV18 to TRBJ2-1; D possibly uses TRBD1 or TRBD2 (8 bases each). V dropped 1 base and J dropped 8 bases, with 27 bases sitting between them. Germline V gene sequence: CDR1 KGHSH, CDR2 LQKENI. This CDR3 has 19 amino acids.

In DNA, the CDR3 is TGTGCCAGCAGCTTAACAGGCGACAGGGCCAAAAACATTCAGTACTTC. This encodes CASSLTGDRAKNIQYF. V is TRBV7-9 and J is TRBJ2-4, with a weak D call TRBD1 (6 bases). The CDR3 contains 16 residues. Germline V gives CDR1 SEHNR, CDR2 FQNEAQ (reference sequence). V was shortened by 2 bases and J by 1 base, with 12 bases between the two germline ends.

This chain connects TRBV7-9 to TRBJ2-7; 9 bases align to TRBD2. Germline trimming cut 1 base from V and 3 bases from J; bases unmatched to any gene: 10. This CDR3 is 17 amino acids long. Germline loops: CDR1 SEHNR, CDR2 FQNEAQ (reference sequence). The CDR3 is CASSLELAGGPVYEQYF. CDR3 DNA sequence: TGTGCCAGCAGCTTAGAACTGGCGGGAGGGCCTGTCTACGAGCAGTACTTC.

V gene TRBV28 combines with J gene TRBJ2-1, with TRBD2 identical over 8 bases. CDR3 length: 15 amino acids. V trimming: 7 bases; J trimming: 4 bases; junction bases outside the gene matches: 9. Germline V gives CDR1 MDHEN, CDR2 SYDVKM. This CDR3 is CASKGLLAVYNEQFF. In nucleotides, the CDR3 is TGTGCCAGCAAGGGGCTACTAGCGGTTTACAATGAGCAGTTCTTC.

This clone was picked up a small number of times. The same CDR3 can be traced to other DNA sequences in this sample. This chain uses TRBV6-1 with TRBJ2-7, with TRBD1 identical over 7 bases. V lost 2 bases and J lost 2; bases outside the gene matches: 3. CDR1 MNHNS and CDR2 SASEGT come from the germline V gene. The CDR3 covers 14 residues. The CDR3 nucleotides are TGTGCCAGCAGTGAATGGGACAGAGCCTACGAGCAGTACTTC. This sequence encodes CASSEWDRAYEQYF.

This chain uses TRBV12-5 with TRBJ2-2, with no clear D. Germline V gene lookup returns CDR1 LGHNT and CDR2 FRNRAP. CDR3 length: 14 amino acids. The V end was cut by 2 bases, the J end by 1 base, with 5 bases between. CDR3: CASGLTLNTGELFF. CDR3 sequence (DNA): TGTGCTAGTGGTTTGACACTGAACACCGGGGAGCTGTTTTTT.

The CDR3 nucleotides are TGTGCCAGCAGCGGACTAGCGGGAGAAGGGACAGATACGCAGTATTTT. As protein: CASSGLAGEGTDTQYF. The V call is TRBV5-6, the J call TRBJ2-3; 13 bases match TRBD2. Germline V CDR1 and CDR2: SGHDT, YYEEEE. The CDR3 loop spans 16 amino acids. V lost 4 bases to trimming and J lost 3 bases; unmatched junction nucleotides: 5.

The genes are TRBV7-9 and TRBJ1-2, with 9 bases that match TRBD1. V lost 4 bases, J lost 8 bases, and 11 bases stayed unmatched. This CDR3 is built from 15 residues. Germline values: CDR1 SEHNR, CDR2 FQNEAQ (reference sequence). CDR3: CASSSRDRELSGYTF. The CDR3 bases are TGTGCCAGCAGCTCCCGGGACAGGGAATTGAGCGGCTACACCTTC.

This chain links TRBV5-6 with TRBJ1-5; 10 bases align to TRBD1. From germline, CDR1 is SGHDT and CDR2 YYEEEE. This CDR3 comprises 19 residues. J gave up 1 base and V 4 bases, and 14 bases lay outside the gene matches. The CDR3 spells CASSHWTGGRSESNQPQHF. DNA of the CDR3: TGTGCCAGCAGCCACTGGACAGGGGGACGGTCAGAAAGCAATCAGCCCCAGCATTTT.

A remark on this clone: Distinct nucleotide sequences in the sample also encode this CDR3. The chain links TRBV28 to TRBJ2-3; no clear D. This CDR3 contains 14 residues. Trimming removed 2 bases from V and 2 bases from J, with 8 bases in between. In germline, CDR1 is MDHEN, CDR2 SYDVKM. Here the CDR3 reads CASSLSGDTDTQYF. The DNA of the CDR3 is TGTGCCAGCAGTTTAAGTGGGGACACAGATACGCAGTATTTT.